The TCR beta chain described here comes from a study of blood T cells in healthy people across ages. Between the trimmed V and J ends, which lost 7 bases and 0 bases, there was a span of 12 bases. The CDR3 is 14 residues long. The germline CDR1 and CDR2 sequences are MNHNS and SASEGT. The authors ran a second PCR of roughly 6 to 12 cycles using a sample-barcoded 5' primer and a J-beta primer mix. A template-switch adaptor containing 12 random nucleotides labeled each cDNA molecule. One entry per CDR3 protein results from TCRdb running MiXCR on the 5' RACE reads. The data hold around 1.5 million distinct CDR3 sequences, with about 31% observed a single time. This clonotype has at least ten counts.

The receptor was derived from a young woman in good health. The rearrangement uses TRBV6-1 and TRBJ1-1; D perhaps matches TRBD1 (5 bases). The sequenced material came from blood. This CDR3 is CASTAGGVNTEAFF. CDR3 bases: TGTGCCAGCACCGCTGGGGGAGTGAACACTGAAGCTTTCTTT.